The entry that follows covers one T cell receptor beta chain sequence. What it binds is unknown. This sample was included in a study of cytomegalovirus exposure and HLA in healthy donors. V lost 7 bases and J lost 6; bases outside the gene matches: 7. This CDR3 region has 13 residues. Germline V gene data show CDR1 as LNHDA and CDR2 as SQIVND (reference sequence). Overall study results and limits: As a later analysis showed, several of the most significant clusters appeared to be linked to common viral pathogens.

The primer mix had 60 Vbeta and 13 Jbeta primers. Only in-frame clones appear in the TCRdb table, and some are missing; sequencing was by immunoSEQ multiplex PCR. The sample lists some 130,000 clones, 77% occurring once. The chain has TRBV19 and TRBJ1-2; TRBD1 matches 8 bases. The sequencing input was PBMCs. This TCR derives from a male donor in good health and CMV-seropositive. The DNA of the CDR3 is TGTGCCAGTACCCCGACAGGGGAACATGGCTACACCTTC. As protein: CASTPTGEHGYTF.